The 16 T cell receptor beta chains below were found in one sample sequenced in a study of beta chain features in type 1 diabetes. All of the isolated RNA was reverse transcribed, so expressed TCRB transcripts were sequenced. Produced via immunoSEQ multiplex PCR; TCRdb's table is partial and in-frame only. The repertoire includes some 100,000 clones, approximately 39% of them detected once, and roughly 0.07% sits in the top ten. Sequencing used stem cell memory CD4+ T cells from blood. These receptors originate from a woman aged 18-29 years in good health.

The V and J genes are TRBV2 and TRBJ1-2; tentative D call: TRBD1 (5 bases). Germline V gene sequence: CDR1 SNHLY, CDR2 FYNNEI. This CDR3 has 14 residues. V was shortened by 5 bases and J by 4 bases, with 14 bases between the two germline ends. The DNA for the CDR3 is TGTGCCAGCAGTCCCCTAACAGGTGTCTATGGCTACACCTTC. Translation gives CASSPLTGVYGYTF.

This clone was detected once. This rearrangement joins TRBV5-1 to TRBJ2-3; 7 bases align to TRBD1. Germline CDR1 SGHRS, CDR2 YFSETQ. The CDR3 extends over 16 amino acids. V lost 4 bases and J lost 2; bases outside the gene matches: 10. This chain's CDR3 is CASSGTGVGFTDTQYF. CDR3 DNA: TGCGCCAGCAGCGGAACAGGGGTGGGATTCACAGATACGCAGTATTTT.

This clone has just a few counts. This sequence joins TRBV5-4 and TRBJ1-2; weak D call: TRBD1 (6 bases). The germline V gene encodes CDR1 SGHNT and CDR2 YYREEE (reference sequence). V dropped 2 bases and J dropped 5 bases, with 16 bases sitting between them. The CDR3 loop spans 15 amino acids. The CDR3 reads CASSLQGILIYGYTF. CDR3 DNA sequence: TGTGCCAGCAGCTTACAGGGCATCTTAATTTATGGCTACACCTTC.

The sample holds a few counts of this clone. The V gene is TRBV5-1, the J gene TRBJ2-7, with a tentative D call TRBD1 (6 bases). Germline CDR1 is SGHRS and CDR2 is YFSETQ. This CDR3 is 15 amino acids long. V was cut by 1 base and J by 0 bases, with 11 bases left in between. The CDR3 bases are TGCGCCAGCAGCTTGTGGACAGTGCTCTCCTACGAGCAGTACTTC. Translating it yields CASSLWTVLSYEQYF. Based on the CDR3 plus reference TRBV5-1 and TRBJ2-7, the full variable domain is KAGVTQTPRYLIKTRGQQVTLSCSPISGHRSVSWYQQTPGQGLQFLFEYFSETQRNKGNFPGRFSGRQFSNSRSEMNVSTLELGDSALYLCASSLWTVLSYEQYFGPGTRLTVT.

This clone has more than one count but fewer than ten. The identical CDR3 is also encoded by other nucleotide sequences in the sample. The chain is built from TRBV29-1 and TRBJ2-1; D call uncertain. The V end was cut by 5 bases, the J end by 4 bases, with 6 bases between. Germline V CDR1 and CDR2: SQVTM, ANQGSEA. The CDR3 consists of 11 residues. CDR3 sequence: CSVSSYNEQFF. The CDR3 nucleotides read TGCAGCGTTTCCAGTTACAATGAGCAGTTCTTC.

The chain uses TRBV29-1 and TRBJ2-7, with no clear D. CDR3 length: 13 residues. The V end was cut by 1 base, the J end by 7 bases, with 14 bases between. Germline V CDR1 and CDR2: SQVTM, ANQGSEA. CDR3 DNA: TGCAGCGTTGAAGGCCAGGTCTATGGGGAGCAGTACTTC. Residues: CSVEGQVYGEQYF.

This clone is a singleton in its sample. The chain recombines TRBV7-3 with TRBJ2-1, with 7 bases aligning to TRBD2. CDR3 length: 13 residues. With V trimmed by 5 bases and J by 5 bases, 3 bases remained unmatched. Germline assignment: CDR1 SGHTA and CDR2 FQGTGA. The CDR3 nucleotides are TGTGCCAGCAGCAGACTAGCTCACAATGAGCAGTTCTTC. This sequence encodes CASSRLAHNEQFF. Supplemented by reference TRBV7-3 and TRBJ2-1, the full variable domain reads GAGVSQTPSNKVTEKGKYVELRCDPISGHTALYWYRQSLGQGPEFLIYFQGTGAADDSGLPNDRFFAVRPEGSVSTLKIQRTERGDSAVYLCASSRLAHNEQFFGPGTRLTVL.

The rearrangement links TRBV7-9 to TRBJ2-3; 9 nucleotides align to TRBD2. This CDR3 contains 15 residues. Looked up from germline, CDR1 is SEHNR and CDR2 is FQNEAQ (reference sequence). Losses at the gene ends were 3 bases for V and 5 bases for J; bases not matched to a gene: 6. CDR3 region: CASSFIAGVLDTQYF. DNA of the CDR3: TGTGCCAGCAGCTTCATAGCGGGAGTTTTAGATACGCAGTATTTT.

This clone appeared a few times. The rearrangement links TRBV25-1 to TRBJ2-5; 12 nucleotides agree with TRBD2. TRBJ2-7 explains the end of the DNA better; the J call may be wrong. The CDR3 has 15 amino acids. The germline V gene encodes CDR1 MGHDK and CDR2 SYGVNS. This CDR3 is CASSAGLAGSYEQYF. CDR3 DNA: TGTGCCAGCAGTGCGGGACTAGCGGGTTCCTACGAGCAGTACTTC.

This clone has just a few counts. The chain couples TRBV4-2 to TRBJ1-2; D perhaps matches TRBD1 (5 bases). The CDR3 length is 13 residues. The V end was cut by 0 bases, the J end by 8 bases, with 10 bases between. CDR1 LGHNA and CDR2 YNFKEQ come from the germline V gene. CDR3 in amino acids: CASSQDRAGGYTF. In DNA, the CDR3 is TGTGCCAGCAGCCAAGACAGGGCGGGGGGCTACACCTTC.

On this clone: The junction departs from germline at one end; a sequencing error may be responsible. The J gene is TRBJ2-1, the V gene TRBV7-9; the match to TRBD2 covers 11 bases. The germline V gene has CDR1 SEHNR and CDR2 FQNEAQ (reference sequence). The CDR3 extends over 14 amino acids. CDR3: CDSSLAGGPKEQFF. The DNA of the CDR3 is TGTGACAGCAGCTTAGCGGGAGGGCCGAAGGAGCAGTTCTTC.

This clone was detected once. CDR3 coding DNA: TGCGCCAGCAGCCAGAACTCCTACGAGCAGTACTTC. The encoded protein is CASSQNSYEQYF. The rearrangement uses TRBV5-1 and TRBJ2-7, with no clear D. Germline V gives CDR1 SGHRS, CDR2 YFSETQ. Deletions cut 4 bases from V and 0 bases from J, with 5 bases between. The CDR3 sequence is 12 residues long. The full variable domain, its missing parts supplied by reference TRBV5-1 and TRBJ2-7, is KAGVTQTPRYLIKTRGQQVTLSCSPISGHRSVSWYQQTPGQGLQFLFEYFSETQRNKGNFPGRFSGRQFSNSRSEMNVSTLELGDSALYLCASSQNSYEQYFGPGTRLTVT.

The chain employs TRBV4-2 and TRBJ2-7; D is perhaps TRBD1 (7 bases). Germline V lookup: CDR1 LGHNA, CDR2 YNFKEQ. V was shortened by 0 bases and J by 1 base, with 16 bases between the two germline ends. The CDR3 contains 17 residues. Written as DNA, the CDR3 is TGTGCCAGCAGCCAAGAATCAGTGACAGGGACTTCCTACGAGCAGTACTTC. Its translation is CASSQESVTGTSYEQYF.

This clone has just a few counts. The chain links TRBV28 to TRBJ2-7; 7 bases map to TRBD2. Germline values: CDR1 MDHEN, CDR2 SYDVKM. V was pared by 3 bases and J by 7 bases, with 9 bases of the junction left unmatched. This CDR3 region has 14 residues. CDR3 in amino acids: CASSLGGRAREQYF. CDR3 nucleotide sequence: TGTGCCAGCAGTTTGGGCGGGAGAGCTCGAGAGCAGTACTTC.

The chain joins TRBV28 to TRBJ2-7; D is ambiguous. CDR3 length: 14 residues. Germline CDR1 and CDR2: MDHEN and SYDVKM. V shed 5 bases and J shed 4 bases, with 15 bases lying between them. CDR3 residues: CASSPHIGRYEQYF. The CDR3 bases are TGTGCCAGCAGTCCGCATATTGGCAGGTACGAGCAGTACTTC.

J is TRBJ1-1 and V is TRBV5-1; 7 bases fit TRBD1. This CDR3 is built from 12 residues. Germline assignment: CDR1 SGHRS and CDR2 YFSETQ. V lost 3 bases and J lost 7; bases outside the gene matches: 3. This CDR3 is CASSSGGFEAFF. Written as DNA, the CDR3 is TGCGCCAGCAGCTCAGGGGGTTTTGAAGCTTTCTTT.